This T cell receptor (beta chain) was retrieved from a study of siplizumab effects on memory and regulatory T cells. The study, taken as a whole, reports: No functional test confirmed suppression by proliferating siplizumab-culture Tregs.

The CDR3 is 13 residues long. CDR1 is GTSNPN and CDR2 is SVGIG in the germline V gene (reference sequence). Trimming took 5 bases from V and 2 from J, leaving 12 bases between them. Clones were read by immunoSEQ multiplex PCR, and TCRdb kept only the in-frame ones, dropping some. The top ten clones hold roughly 0.16% of a sample with 100,000 to 110,000 clones, about 91% of them seen once. Worth noting for this clone: Antigen specificity is unknown.

The specimen was CD4+ T cells sorted from blood. V is TRBV30 and J is TRBJ2-5; D is possibly TRBD2 (6 bases). The sequence came from a human donor in good health. The CDR3 is CAWALGGQETQYF. The DNA of the CDR3 is TGTGCCTGGGCCCTCGGAGGGCAAGAGACCCAGTACTTC. The full variable domain, with the rest looked up from reference TRBV30 and TRBJ2-5, is SQTIHQWPATLVQPVGSPLSLECTVEGTSNPNLYWYRQAAGRGLQLLFYSVGIGQISSEVPQNLSASRPQDRQFILSSKKLLLSDSGFYLCAWALGGQETQYFGPGTRLLVL.